These 27 T cell receptor beta chains were sequenced from one sample in a study of early T cells in non-severe SARS-CoV-2 infection. MiXCR, run by TCRdb on the 5' RACE reads, gives a single entry per CDR3 protein. The data contain roughly 51,000 distinct CDR3 sequences, over 7.5% of them singletons. The sequencing input was whole blood. Receptors originate from an adult who was a healthcare worker with PCR-confirmed SARS-CoV-2 infection or an uninfected control (not recorded which).

This clonotype was counted a few times. This chain uses TRBV20-1 with TRBJ2-1, with TRBD2 as a possible D gene (5 bases). Germline lookup yields CDR1 DFQATT and CDR2 SNEGSKA (reference sequence). This CDR3 is built from 12 residues. With 4 bases removed from V and 7 bases from J, the gap between germline ends came to 11 bases. CDR3 in amino acids: CSAKKSGNEQFF. CDR3 nucleotides: TGCAGTGCTAAGAAGAGCGGTAATGAGCAGTTCTTC.

This clonotype came up many times. The chain employs TRBV18 and TRBJ2-3; perhaps TRBD2 as D (5 bases). The germline V gene encodes CDR1 KGHSH and CDR2 LQKENI. V was trimmed by 7 bases and J by 1 base, leaving 12 bases between them. CDR3 length: 14 amino acids. DNA of the CDR3: TGTGCCAGCTTCCGAGGGCCGGGCACAGATACGCAGTATTTT. Translated, it gives CASFRGPGTDTQYF.

Only a few counts were recorded for this clonotype. The chain recombines TRBV29-1 with TRBJ2-1; 9 nucleotides align to TRBD1. Germline loops: CDR1 SQVTM, CDR2 ANQGSEA. The CDR3 has 17 amino acids. J lost 2 bases, V lost 0 bases, and 8 bases had no gene match. In nucleotides, the CDR3 is TGCAGCGTTGAAGATCGGAGGACAGGGGCCCCCTACAATGAGCAGTTCTTC. This encodes CSVEDRRTGAPYNEQFF.

The J gene is TRBJ2-7, the V gene TRBV6-2 or TRBV6-3, with TRBD1 as a possible D gene (6 bases). This CDR3 has 14 residues. CDR1 is MNHEY, CDR2 SVGEGT, per germline. V was cut by 7 bases and J by 0 bases, with 13 bases left in between. CDR3 coding DNA: TGTGCCAGCACCACCAGGGGTAGCTCCTACGAGCAGTACTTC. Translated, it gives CASTTRGSSYEQYF.

This clonotype turned up a few times. This chain links TRBV2 with TRBJ2-3; 7 positions agree with TRBD2. The length of the CDR3 is 14 residues. Trimming cost V 6 bases and J 2 bases; bases outside gene matches: 5. From germline, CDR1 is SNHLY and CDR2 FYNNEI. CDR3 DNA: TGTGCCAGCAGGAGGCTAGCGGTCACAGATACGCAGTATTTT. Translated: CASRRLAVTDTQYF. The complete variable domain, with remaining parts taken from reference TRBV2 and TRBJ2-3, reads EPEVTQTPSHQVTQMGQEVILRCVPISNHLYFYWYRQILGQKVEFLVSFYNNEISEKSEIFDDQFSVERPDGSNFTLKIRSTKLEDSAMYFCASRRLAVTDTQYFGPGTRLTVL.

This rearrangement joins TRBV5-1 to TRBJ2-7; 10 nucleotides align to TRBD1. V lost 4 bases, J lost 0 bases, and 7 bases stayed unmatched. CDR1 and CDR2 from the germline V gene are SGHRS and YFSETQ. The CDR3 contains 16 residues. The CDR3, as DNA: TGCGCCAGCAGCCCTCAGACAGGGGGCTTCTCCTACGAGCAGTACTTC. Protein product: CASSPQTGGFSYEQYF.

This chain connects TRBV5-1 to TRBJ1-6; 8 nucleotides align to TRBD1. V lost 3 bases, J lost 8 bases, and 4 bases stayed unmatched. Germline CDR1 and CDR2: SGHRS and YFSETQ. The CDR3 runs to 14 residues. CDR3 coding DNA: TGCGCCAGCAGCTCAGGACAGGGCGATTCACCCCTCCACTTT. This translates into CASSSGQGDSPLHF. The variable domain in full, completed from reference TRBV5-1 and TRBJ1-6, reads KAGVTQTPRYLIKTRGQQVTLSCSPISGHRSVSWYQQTPGQGLQFLFEYFSETQRNKGNFPGRFSGRQFSNSRSEMNVSTLELGDSALYLCASSSGQGDSPLHFGNGTRLTVT.

There are a few counts of this clonotype. The V and J genes are TRBV3-1 and TRBJ2-3, with TRBD2 identical over 9 bases. Germline CDR1 LGHDT, CDR2 YNNKEL (reference sequence). Trimming at V came to 4 bases and at J to 2 bases, leaving 7 bases not matched to a gene. CDR3 size: 16 residues. The CDR3 bases are TGTGCCAGCAGCCTAGCCGGGACTAGCCTCACAGATACGCAGTATTTT. Protein: CASSLAGTSLTDTQYF.

This clonotype was detected ten times or more. The CDR3 sequence: CASSQDIDYEQYF. In DNA form, the CDR3 reads TGTGCCAGCAGCCAAGACATTGACTACGAGCAGTACTTC. The chain carries TRBV7-6 and TRBJ2-7; D remains unclear. With 5 bases removed from V and 3 bases from J, the gap between germline ends came to 11 bases. In germline, CDR1 is SGHVS, CDR2 FNYEAQ. CDR3 length equals 13 residues. Supplemented by reference TRBV7-6 and TRBJ2-7, the full variable domain reads GAGVSQSPRYKVTKRGQDVALRCDPISGHVSLYWYRQALGQGPEFLTYFNYEAQQDKSGLPNDRFSAERPEGSISTLTIQRTEQRDSAMYRCASSQDIDYEQYFGPGTRLTVT.

This clonotype was detected ten times or more. The rearrangement uses TRBV4-2 and TRBJ1-1; a weak D match, TRBD1 (6 bases). Per germline, CDR1 LGHNA and CDR2 YNFKEQ. CDR3 length equals 15 residues. V lost 0 bases, J lost 5 bases, and 13 bases lay in between. The CDR3 here is CASSQEGRGQTEAFF. CDR3 in DNA: TGTGCCAGCAGCCAAGAAGGCAGGGGCCAAACTGAAGCTTTCTTT.

This clonotype appeared a few times. This rearrangement joins TRBV28 to TRBJ2-2, with 8 positions matching TRBD2. V trimming: 6 bases; J trimming: 4 bases; junction bases outside the gene matches: 13. The CDR3 spans 17 residues. The germline gives CDR1 MDHEN, CDR2 SYDVKM. The CDR3 region is CASSPSLAGLGTGELFF. The CDR3 DNA reads TGTGCCAGCAGCCCCTCCTTAGCGGGATTAGGCACCGGGGAGCTGTTTTTT.

This chain links TRBV7-9 with TRBJ1-6; perhaps TRBD1 as D (5 bases). The CDR3 spans 15 residues. Germline CDR1 and CDR2: SEHNR and FQNEAQ (reference sequence). V was cut by 7 bases and J by 6 bases, with 16 bases left in between. Here the CDR3 reads CASMQPGRFNSPLHF. The CDR3 region has the DNA TGTGCCAGCATGCAACCGGGACGGTTTAATTCACCCCTCCACTTT.

The chain couples TRBV20-1 to TRBJ2-5; 7 bases map to TRBD2. V shed 6 bases, J shed 2 bases, and the junction held 9 bases outside the gene matches. There are 14 residues in the CDR3. Germline-derived CDR1 and CDR2 are DFQATT and SNEGSKA (reference sequence). The CDR3 DNA follows: TGCAGTGCACCCCTAGCGGCCCTACAAGAGACCCAGTACTTC. Protein sequence: CSAPLAALQETQYF.

This clonotype showed up many times. The V gene is TRBV7-2, the J gene TRBJ2-1; no clear D gene. V was pared by 0 bases and J by 6 bases, with 15 bases between. Germline V gene lookup returns CDR1 SGHTA and CDR2 FQGNSA. The CDR3 is 16 residues long. Written as DNA, the CDR3 is TGTGCCAGCAGCTTAGCCGCTCGGGTTATAGTCAATGAGCAGTTCTTC. Residues: CASSLAARVIVNEQFF.

This clonotype was counted ten times or more. V and J are TRBV29-1 and TRBJ2-7, with 7 bases lining up with TRBD2. The germline V gene has CDR1 SQVTM and CDR2 ANQGSEA. This CDR3 contains 13 residues. V lost 5 bases to trimming and J lost 2 bases; unmatched junction nucleotides: 6. The CDR3 region has the DNA TGCAGCGTTCGGGGGGTTAACACCTACGAGCAGTACTTC. Encoded protein: CSVRGVNTYEQYF.

This clonotype was seen a single time. The V and J genes are TRBV30 and TRBJ1-1, with D hard to call. The CDR3 has 12 amino acids. CDR1 GTSNPN and CDR2 SVGIG come from the germline V gene (reference sequence). The V and J ends lost 2 bases and 6 bases respectively, with 10 bases between them. The CDR3 here is CAWSPGRSEAFF. The CDR3, as DNA: TGTGCCTGGAGTCCAGGAAGGTCTGAAGCTTTCTTT.

This clonotype was picked up many times. This sequence joins TRBV6-1 and TRBJ1-1; perhaps TRBD1 as D (6 bases). Germline V CDR1 and CDR2: MNHNS, SASEGT. Trimming took 7 bases from V and 6 from J, leaving 15 bases between them. CDR3 length: 13 amino acids. The CDR3 is CASKGVRSAEAFF. CDR3 coding DNA: TGTGCCAGCAAGGGGGTGCGTAGTGCTGAAGCTTTCTTT.

The V call is TRBV24-1, the J call TRBJ2-1, with D tentatively TRBD1 (5 bases). The CDR3 is 14 residues long. V lost 9 bases and J 5 bases, leaving 16 bases between the germline ends. In germline, CDR1 is KGHDR, CDR2 SFDVKD. CDR3 loop: CATGVAGPNNEQFF. CDR3 in DNA: TGTGCCACCGGGGTGGCAGGGCCGAACAATGAGCAGTTCTTC.

The gene calls are TRBV3-1 and TRBJ2-3, with 10 nucleotides matching TRBD2. Germline lookup yields CDR1 LGHDT and CDR2 YNNKEL (reference sequence). This CDR3 has 17 residues. The V and J ends lost 0 bases and 6 bases, in that order; junction bases with no gene match: 9. Here the CDR3 reads CASSQDHLAGVTDTQYF. In DNA, the CDR3 is TGTGCCAGCAGCCAAGATCATCTAGCGGGAGTTACCGATACGCAGTATTTT.

V gene TRBV6-1 combines with J gene TRBJ2-7; D is possibly TRBD1 (6 bases). The V end lost 0 bases, the J end lost 2 bases, and 14 bases lay between the germline ends. The CDR3 totals 16 residues. CDR1 and CDR2 from the germline V gene are MNHNS and SASEGT. CDR3 sequence (DNA): TGTGCCAGCAGTGAAGCCGATGGGGGCGGACCCTACGAGCAGTACTTC. Protein sequence: CASSEADGGGPYEQYF.

The V and J genes are TRBV2 and TRBJ2-7; D remains unclear. The CDR3 runs 11 residues. V shed 7 bases and J shed 4 bases, with 8 bases lying between them. Germline V gives CDR1 SNHLY, CDR2 FYNNEI. This CDR3 reads CASKYSYEQYF. The DNA of the CDR3 is TGTGCCAGCAAGTACTCTTACGAGCAGTACTTC.

The table lists this clonotype with a few counts. The chain's CDR3 is CASSLVAAGAIQETQYF. The CDR3 DNA follows: TGTGCCAGCAGCTTAGTTGCGGCGGGAGCGATACAAGAGACCCAGTACTTC. The V gene is TRBV7-2, the J gene TRBJ2-5; the match to TRBD2 covers 7 bases. CDR1 is SGHTA and CDR2 is FQGNSA in the germline V gene. Trimming at V came to 1 base and at J to 2 bases, leaving 10 bases not matched to a gene. The CDR3 spans 17 residues.

The rearrangement uses TRBV5-1 and TRBJ1-2; 8 nucleotides line up with TRBD1. CDR1 and CDR2 from the germline V gene are SGHRS and YFSETQ. J was trimmed by 6 bases and V by 4 bases; bases with no gene match: 11. The CDR3 runs 15 residues. The chain's CDR3 is CASSLWTGTTDGYTF. DNA for the CDR3: TGCGCCAGCAGCCTATGGACAGGGACGACGGATGGCTACACCTTC.

CDR3 DNA sequence: TGTGCCAGCAGCGTATCGTCAGGGACACGCTCTGGAAACACCATATATTTT. It yields the protein CASSVSSGTRSGNTIYF. V and J are TRBV9 and TRBJ1-3; TRBD1 might be the D (6 bases). V was trimmed by 1 base and J by 0 bases, leaving 14 bases between them. Germline-derived CDR1 and CDR2 are SGDLS and YYNGEE. The CDR3 runs 17 residues.

This clonotype was observed at least ten times. The chain joins TRBV18 to TRBJ2-1; TRBD1 might be the D (6 bases). CDR1 and CDR2 (germline): KGHSH, LQKENI. There are 14 residues in the CDR3. V lost 3 bases and J lost 8, with 14 bases in between. The CDR3 protein is CASSPMAQGDEQFF. In nucleotides, the CDR3 is TGTGCCAGCTCACCTATGGCACAGGGAGATGAGCAGTTCTTC. Supplemented by reference TRBV18 and TRBJ2-1, the full variable domain reads NAGVMQNPRHLVRRRGQEARLRCSPMKGHSHVYWYRQLPEEGLKFMVYLQKENIIDESGMPKERFSAEFPKEGPSILRIQQVVRGDSAAYFCASSPMAQGDEQFFGPGTRLTVL.

V is TRBV20-1 and J is TRBJ2-3, with D perhaps given as TRBD1 or TRBD2 (5 bases each). Trimming removed 0 bases at V and 8 bases at J, with 15 bases between. This CDR3 is built from 14 residues. The germline gives CDR1 DFQATT, CDR2 SNEGSKA (reference sequence). Here the CDR3 reads CSARDLDRGVTQYF. DNA of the CDR3: TGCAGTGCTAGAGATCTCGATAGGGGAGTTACGCAGTATTTT.

Turning to this clonotype: This sequence may be a read error, since a much larger clone differs from it by one base. The chain carries TRBV29-1 and TRBJ2-7; tentative D call: TRBD1 (6 bases). This CDR3 has 14 residues. Germline lookup yields CDR1 SQVTM and CDR2 ANQGSEA. The CDR3 DNA is TGCTGCGTCGAGTGGGTTCCAGGGGCCGGAGAGCAGTACTTC. It encodes CCVEWVPGAGEQYF.